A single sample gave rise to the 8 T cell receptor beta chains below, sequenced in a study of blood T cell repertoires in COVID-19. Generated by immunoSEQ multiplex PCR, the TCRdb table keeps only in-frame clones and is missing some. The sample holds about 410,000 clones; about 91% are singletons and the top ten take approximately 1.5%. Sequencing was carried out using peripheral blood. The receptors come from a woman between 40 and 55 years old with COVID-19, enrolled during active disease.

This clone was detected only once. The DNA of the CDR3 is TGTGCCAGCAGCATAGGGGACTCTCTGAATTCACCCCTCCACTTT. Its protein product is CASSIGDSLNSPLHF. This chain uses TRBV11-1 with TRBJ1-6; D might be TRBD1 (5 bases). The length of the CDR3 is 15 residues. With 5 bases removed from V and 7 bases from J, the gap between germline ends came to 15 bases. The germline V gene has CDR1 SGHAT and CDR2 FQDESV (reference sequence).

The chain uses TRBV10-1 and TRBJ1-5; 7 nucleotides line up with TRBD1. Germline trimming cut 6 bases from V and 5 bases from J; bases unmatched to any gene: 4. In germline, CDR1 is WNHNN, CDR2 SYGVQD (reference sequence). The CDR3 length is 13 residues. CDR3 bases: TGCGCCAGCAGCGTCAGGGGGTATCAGCCCCAGCATTTT. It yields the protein CASSVRGYQPQHF.

CDR3 protein: CASRGTSGIISSTDTQYF. DNA of the CDR3: TGTGCCAGCAGAGGGACTAGCGGGATCATTTCTAGCACAGATACGCAGTATTTT. This sequence joins TRBV3-1 (or the pseudogene TRBV3-2) and TRBJ2-3; 13 positions agree with TRBD2. The CDR3 sequence is 18 residues long. Germline assignment: CDR1 LGHDT and CDR2 YNNKEL (reference sequence). With V trimmed by 6 bases and J by 0 bases, 9 bases remained unmatched.

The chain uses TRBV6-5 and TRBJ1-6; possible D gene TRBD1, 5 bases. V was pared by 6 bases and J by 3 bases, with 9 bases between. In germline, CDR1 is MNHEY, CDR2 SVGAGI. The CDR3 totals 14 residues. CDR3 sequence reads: CASRPGLYNSPLHF. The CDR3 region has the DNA TGTGCCAGCAGACCGGGACTCTATAATTCACCCCTCCACTTT.

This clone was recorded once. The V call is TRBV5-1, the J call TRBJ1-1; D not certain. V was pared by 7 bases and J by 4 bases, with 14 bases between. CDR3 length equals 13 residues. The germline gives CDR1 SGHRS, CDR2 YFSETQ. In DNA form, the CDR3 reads TGCGCCAGCCGCGAGGTCGACGGCACTGAAGCTTTCTTT. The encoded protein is CASREVDGTEAFF.

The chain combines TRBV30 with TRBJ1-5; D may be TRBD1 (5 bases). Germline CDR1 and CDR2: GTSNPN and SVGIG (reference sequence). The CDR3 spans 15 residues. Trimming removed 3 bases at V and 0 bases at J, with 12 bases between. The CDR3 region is CAWRGPADSNQPQHF. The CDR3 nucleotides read TGTGCCTGGAGGGGGCCGGCCGATAGCAATCAGCCCCAGCATTTT.

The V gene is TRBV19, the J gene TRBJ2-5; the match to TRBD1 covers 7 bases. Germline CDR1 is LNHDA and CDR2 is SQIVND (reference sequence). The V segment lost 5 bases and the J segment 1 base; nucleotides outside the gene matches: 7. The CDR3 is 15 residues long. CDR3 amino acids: CASSSRDSLQETQYF. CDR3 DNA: TGTGCCAGTAGTTCCCGGGACAGTCTCCAAGAGACCCAGTACTTC.

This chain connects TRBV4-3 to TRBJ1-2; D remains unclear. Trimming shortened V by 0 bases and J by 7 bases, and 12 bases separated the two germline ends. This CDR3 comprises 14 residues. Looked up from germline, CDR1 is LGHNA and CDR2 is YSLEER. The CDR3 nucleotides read TGCGCCAGCAGCCAAGATAATTATTTCGGTGGCTACACCTTC. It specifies CASSQDNYFGGYTF.